The clone carrying this T cell receptor beta chain showed up many times. As yet, its antigen is unknown. The lymph nodes were axillary draining lymph nodes from breast cancer patients. Germline CDR1 KGHDR, CDR2 SFDVKD. CDR3 length: 15 amino acids. With 3 bases clipped from V and 7 bases from J, the junction kept 5 bases outside the gene matches. This specimen belongs to a study of breast tumors, draining lymph nodes, adjacent tissues. The study's findings and limits: Tumor and nontumor repertoires were significantly more similar in luminal-like than in basal-like breast cancer. Data only fit, rather than demonstrated, lymph node origin of most tumor T cells. The data were judged consistent with most tumor T cells coming from lymph node and expanding in tumor.

Using its own MiXCR run on the multiplex PCR reads, TCRdb lists one record per CDR3 protein. The sample lists about 200,000 distinct CDR3 sequences, about 32% seen once, with approximately 4.3% in the top ten. This receptor was identified in a female donor with breast cancer. Some clones in this sample may be carry-over from other donors' samples. The sequenced material came from axillary lymph node tissue. The chain joins TRBV24-1 to TRBJ2-1; 10 bases are shared with TRBD1. The CDR3 DNA is TGTGCCACCAGTGATCCCGACAGGGGGCTTAATGAGCAGTTCTTC. The encoded protein is CATSDPDRGLNEQFF.